The table lists the clone carrying this T cell receptor (beta chain) with a few counts. Antigen unknown. This record comes from a study of post-analysis software for immune sequencing data. Study-level findings and limits: Controls showed significantly higher normalized Chao1 diversity than did multiple sclerosis patients. Four to six TRBV segments appeared more often in patients than in controls, and TRBV5-6, TRBV5-1 and TRBV20-1 were among these. Samples from one preparation batch, clustered by F measure, grouped strongly together.

Researchers reported that TCR beta cDNA libraries carried unique molecular identifiers. There were about 1 to 10 million T cells, and 510,000 or so cDNA molecules came from them. MiXCR, applied by TCRdb to the PCR reads, yields one record per CDR3 protein. The data contain hundreds of thousands of distinct CDR3 sequences, 44% of them singletons. CDR1 and CDR2 (germline): DFQATT, SNEGSKA (reference sequence). The CDR3 runs 13 residues. The chain employs TRBV20-1 and TRBJ2-3; a weak D match, TRBD2 (6 bases). The sequenced material came from blood. The receptor was isolated from a girl aged 5-17 years with multiple sclerosis. This CDR3 is CRPGTGDSDTQYF. The CDR3 bases are TGCAGGCCCGGGACGGGGGACTCCGATACGCAGTATTTT.